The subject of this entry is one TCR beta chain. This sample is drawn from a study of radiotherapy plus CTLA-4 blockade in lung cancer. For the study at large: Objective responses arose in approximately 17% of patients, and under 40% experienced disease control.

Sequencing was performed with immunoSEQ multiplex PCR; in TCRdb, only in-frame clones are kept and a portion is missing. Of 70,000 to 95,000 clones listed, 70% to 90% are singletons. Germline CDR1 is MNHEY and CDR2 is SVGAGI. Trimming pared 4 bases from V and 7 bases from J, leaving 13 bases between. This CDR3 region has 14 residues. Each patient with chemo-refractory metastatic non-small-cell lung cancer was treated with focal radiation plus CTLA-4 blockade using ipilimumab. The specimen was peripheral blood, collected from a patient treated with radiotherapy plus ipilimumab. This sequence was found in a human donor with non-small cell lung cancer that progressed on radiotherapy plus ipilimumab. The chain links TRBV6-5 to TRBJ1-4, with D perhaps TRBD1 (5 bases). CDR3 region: CASSWGYGGEKLFF. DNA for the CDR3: TGTGCCAGCAGTTGGGGGTACGGGGGTGAAAAACTGTTTTTT.